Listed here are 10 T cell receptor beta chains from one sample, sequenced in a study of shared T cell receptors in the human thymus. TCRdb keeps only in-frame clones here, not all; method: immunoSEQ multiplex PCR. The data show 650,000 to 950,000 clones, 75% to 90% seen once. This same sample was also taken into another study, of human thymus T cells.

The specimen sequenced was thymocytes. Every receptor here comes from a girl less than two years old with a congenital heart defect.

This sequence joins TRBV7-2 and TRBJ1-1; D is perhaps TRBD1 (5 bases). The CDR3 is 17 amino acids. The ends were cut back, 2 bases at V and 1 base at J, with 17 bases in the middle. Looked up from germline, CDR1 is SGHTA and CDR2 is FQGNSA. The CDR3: CASSLRAGRLPNTEAFF. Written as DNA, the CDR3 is TGTGCCAGCAGCTTACGGGCAGGGCGGCTGCCGAACACTGAAGCTTTCTTT.

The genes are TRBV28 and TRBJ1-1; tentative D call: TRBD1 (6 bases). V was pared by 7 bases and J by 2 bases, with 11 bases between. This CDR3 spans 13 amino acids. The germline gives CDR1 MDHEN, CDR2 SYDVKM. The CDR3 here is CASTKDRNTEAFF. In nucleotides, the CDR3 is TGTGCCAGCACCAAGGACAGAAACACTGAAGCTTTCTTT.

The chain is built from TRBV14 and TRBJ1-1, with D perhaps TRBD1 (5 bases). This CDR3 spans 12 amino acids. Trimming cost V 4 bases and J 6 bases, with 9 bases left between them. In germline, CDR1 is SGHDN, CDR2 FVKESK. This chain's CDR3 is CASSPNRPEAFF. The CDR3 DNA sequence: TGTGCCAGCAGCCCGAACAGGCCTGAAGCTTTCTTT.

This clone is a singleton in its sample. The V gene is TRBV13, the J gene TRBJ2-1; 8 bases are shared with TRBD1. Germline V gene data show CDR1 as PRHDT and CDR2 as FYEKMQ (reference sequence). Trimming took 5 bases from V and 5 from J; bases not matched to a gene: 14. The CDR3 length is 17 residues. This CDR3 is CASSLPQGTGSHNEQFF. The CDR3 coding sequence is TGTGCCAGCAGCCTACCCCAAGGGACAGGTTCCCACAATGAGCAGTTCTTC. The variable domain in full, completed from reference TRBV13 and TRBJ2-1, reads AAGVIQSPRHLIKEKRETATLKCYPIPRHDTVYWYQQGPGQDPQFLISFYEKMQSDKGSIPDRFSAQQFSDYHSELNMSSLELGDSALYFCASSLPQGTGSHNEQFFGPGTRLTVL.

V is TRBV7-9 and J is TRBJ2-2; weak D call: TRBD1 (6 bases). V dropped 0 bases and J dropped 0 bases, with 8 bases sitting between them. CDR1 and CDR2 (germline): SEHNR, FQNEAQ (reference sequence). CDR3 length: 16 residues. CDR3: CASSLAGAANTGELFF. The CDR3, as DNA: TGTGCCAGCAGCTTAGCGGGGGCGGCGAACACCGGGGAGCTGTTTTTT.

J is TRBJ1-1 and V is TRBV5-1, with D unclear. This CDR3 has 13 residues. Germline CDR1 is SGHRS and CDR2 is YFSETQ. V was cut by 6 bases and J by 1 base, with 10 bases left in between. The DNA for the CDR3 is TGCGCCAGCAAATCGGCGGAGAACACTGAAGCTTTCTTT. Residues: CASKSAENTEAFF. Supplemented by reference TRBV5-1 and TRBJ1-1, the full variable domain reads KAGVTQTPRYLIKTRGQQVTLSCSPISGHRSVSWYQQTPGQGLQFLFEYFSETQRNKGNFPGRFSGRQFSNSRSEMNVSTLELGDSALYLCASKSAENTEAFFGQGTRLTVV.

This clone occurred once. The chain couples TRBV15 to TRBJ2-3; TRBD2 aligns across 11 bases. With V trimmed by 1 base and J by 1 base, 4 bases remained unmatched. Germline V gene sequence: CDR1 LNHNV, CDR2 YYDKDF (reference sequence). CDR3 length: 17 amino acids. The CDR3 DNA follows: TGTGCCACCAGCAGAGGGGATAGCGGGGGGGGCACAGATACGCAGTATTTT. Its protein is CATSRGDSGGGTDTQYF.

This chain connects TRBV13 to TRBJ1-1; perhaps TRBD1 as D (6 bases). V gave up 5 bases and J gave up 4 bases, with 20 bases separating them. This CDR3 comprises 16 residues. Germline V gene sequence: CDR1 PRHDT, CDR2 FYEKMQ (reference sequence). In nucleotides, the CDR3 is TGTGCCAGCAGCCCCCGAGGAACAGGGTGGAGCACTGAAGCTTTCTTT. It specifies CASSPRGTGWSTEAFF.

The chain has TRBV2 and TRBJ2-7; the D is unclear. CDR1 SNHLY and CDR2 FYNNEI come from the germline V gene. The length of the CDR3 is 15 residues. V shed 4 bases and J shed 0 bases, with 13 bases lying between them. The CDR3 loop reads CASSANAEYSYEQYF. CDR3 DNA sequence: TGTGCCAGCAGTGCTAATGCCGAATACTCCTACGAGCAGTACTTC.

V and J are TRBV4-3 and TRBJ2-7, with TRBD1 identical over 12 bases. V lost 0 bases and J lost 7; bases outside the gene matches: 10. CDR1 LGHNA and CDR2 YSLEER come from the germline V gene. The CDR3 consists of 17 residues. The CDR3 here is CASSQEGGDRGHEEQYF. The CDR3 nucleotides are TGCGCCAGCAGCCAAGAGGGTGGGGACAGGGGGCATGAGGAGCAGTACTTC.